This T cell receptor (beta chain) was identified during a study of T cells in women clearing cervical HPV infection. In regard to this clone: A junction boundary mismatches the germline segment, possibly from a read error. The read halts 3 residues ahead of the CDR3 end, with the missing end drawn from the germline J gene.

Sequencing was performed with immunoSEQ multiplex PCR; in TCRdb, only in-frame clones are kept and a portion is missing. Its listing shows approximately 16,000 clones. The CDR3 runs 14 residues. CDR1 MNHNS and CDR2 SASEGT come from the germline V gene. Sequencing was performed on blood buffy coat. This chain uses TRBV6-1 with TRBJ1-1, with 8 bases aligning to TRBD1. This sequence originates from a woman aged 18 to 75 with a cervical HPV16 infection that either progressed to CIN3+ or cleared (not recorded which). CDR3: CASREGQGNTEAFF. The DNA read from the CDR3 is TGTGCCAGCAGGGAAGGACAGGGAAACACTGAA.